This TCR beta chain was recovered during a study of shared clonotypes between healthy human individuals. Data came from immunoSEQ multiplex PCR; TCRdb stores just in-frame clones and leaves some out. This sample yields about 710,000 clones, of which 55% to 80% are seen a single time; about 1.8% belongs to the top ten. This CDR3 region has 16 residues. Trimming took 3 bases from V and 1 from J, leaving 13 bases between them. CDR1 and CDR2 from the germline V gene are SGHDN and FVKESK. The sequenced material came from memory CD4+ T cells sorted from blood. The sample's subset: CD45RA-negative fraction. The TCR sequence derives from a woman aged 25-40 years in good health. This chain joins TRBV14 and TRBJ2-4; possibly TRBD1 for D (6 bases). CDR3 sequence (DNA): TGTGCCAGCAGCCAGCAGACAGGCATGGCCAAAAACATTCAGTACTTC. The encoded protein is CASSQQTGMAKNIQYF.